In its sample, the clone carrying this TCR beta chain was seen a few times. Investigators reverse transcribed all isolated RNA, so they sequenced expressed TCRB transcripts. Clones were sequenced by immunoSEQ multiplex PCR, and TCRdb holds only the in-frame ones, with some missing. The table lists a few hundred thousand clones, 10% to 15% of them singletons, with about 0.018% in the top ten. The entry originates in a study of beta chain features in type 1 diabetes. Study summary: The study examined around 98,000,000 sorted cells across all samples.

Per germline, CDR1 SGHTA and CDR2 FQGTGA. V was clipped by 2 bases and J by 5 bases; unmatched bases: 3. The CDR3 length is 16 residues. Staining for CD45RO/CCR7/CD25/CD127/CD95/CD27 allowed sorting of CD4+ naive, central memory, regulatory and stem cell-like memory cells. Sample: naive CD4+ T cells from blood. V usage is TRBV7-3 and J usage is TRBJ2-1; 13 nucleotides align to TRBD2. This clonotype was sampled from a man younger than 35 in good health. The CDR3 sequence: CASSLEGTSGDNEQFF. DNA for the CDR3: TGTGCCAGCAGCTTAGAAGGGACTAGCGGGGACAATGAGCAGTTCTTC.